Below are 14 T cell receptor beta chains sequenced from a single sample in a study of blood T cell repertoires in COVID-19. TCRdb keeps only in-frame clones here, not all; method: immunoSEQ multiplex PCR. The repertoire holds under 250,000 clones, with over 80% as singletons. Material: PBMCs or T cells enriched from blood (not recorded which). The source of these receptors is a woman in her twenties or thirties with acute COVID-19.

V usage is TRBV23-1 and J usage is TRBJ1-1; a weak D match, TRBD1 (5 bases). TRBV23-1 is known as an ORF, though its function is uncertain. Deletions cut 3 bases from V and 2 bases from J, with 13 bases between. CDR3 size: 15 residues. In DNA, the CDR3 is TGCGCCAGCAGTCAGATGACAGATTCAAACACTGAAGCTTTCTTT. The encoded protein is CASSQMTDSNTEAFF.

CDR3 in amino acids: CASSYSDSQPQHF. In DNA, the CDR3 is TGTGCCAGCAGTTACTCGGACAGTCAGCCCCAGCATTTT. The rearrangement links TRBV6-5 to TRBJ1-5, with D tentatively TRBD1 (6 bases). Germline V lookup: CDR1 MNHEY, CDR2 SVGAGI. This CDR3 spans 13 amino acids. Trimming removed 0 bases at V and 6 bases at J, with 6 bases between.

V is TRBV19 and J is TRBJ1-1; 9 bases map to TRBD1. The ends lost 8 bases at V and 4 bases at J; junction bases unmatched: 14. This CDR3 has 16 residues. Germline V gene data show CDR1 as LNHDA and CDR2 as SQIVND (reference sequence). CDR3 region: CASLRDREGRITEAFF. The CDR3 region has the DNA TGTGCCAGTCTCCGGGACAGGGAAGGGAGGATCACTGAAGCTTTCTTT.

The CDR3 nucleotides read TGTGCCAGCAGGCTCAAGCGGGGGGGCCCTGAGCAGTTCTTC. Its protein is CASRLKRGGPEQFF. The chain combines TRBV7-8 with TRBJ2-1; 10 bases are a match to TRBD2. The CDR3 sequence is 14 residues long. The V gene's germline CDR1 is SGHVS and CDR2 FQNEAQ. The V gene end was trimmed by 6 bases and the J gene end by 9 bases; junction bases not matched to a gene: 8.

The chain has TRBV5-1 and TRBJ1-1, with a possible D match to TRBD1 (5 bases). The CDR3 is 15 amino acids. V was clipped by 0 bases and J by 4 bases, with 13 bases between them. CDR1 is SGHRS, CDR2 YFSETQ, per germline. The CDR3 DNA follows: TGCGCCAGCAGCTTGGTTAAGGGGTTTGGCACTGAAGCTTTCTTT. It encodes CASSLVKGFGTEAFF.

The table lists this clone with a few counts. The CDR3 DNA sequence: TGTGCCAGCAGCTTAGTAGGGACTAGCGGGAATAGGGAGACCCAGTACTTC. This codes for CASSLVGTSGNRETQYF. J is TRBJ2-5 and V is TRBV7-2; 13 positions match TRBD2. This CDR3 region has 17 residues. The germline gives CDR1 SGHTA, CDR2 FQGNSA. Germline trimming cut 1 base from V and 5 bases from J; bases unmatched to any gene: 7.

The chain is built from TRBV18 and TRBJ1-2; no definite D call. V was pared by 2 bases and J by 8 bases, with 18 bases between. The CDR3 loop spans 15 amino acids. CDR1 is KGHSH, CDR2 LQKENI, per germline. The CDR3 sequence is CASSPGSGESGGYTF. DNA for the CDR3: TGTGCCAGCTCACCAGGTTCGGGAGAATCGGGAGGCTACACCTTC. The variable domain in full, with the rest retrieved from reference TRBV18 and TRBJ1-2, is NAGVMQNPRHLVRRRGQEARLRCSPMKGHSHVYWYRQLPEEGLKFMVYLQKENIIDESGMPKERFSAEFPKEGPSILRIQQVVRGDSAAYFCASSPGSGESGGYTFGSGTRLTVV.

This clone was seen just once. At one boundary the junction diverges from the germline segment, which might be a read error. The chain has TRBV5-1 and TRBJ1-1, with unresolved D. Germline loops: CDR1 SGHRS, CDR2 YFSETQ. The CDR3 runs to 14 residues. This CDR3 is CASSLDFLKTEAFF. Written as DNA, the CDR3 is TGCGCCAGCAGCTTGGACTTTCTGAAGACTGAAGCTTTCTTT.

The chain couples TRBV6-6 to TRBJ1-2; D perhaps matches TRBD1 (6 bases). The CDR3 has 13 amino acids. Germline-derived CDR1 and CDR2 are MNHNY and SVGAGI (reference sequence). V shed 8 bases and J shed 5 bases, with 15 bases lying between them. CDR3: CASDKGGQYGYTF. The CDR3 nucleotides read TGTGCCAGCGATAAGGGGGGGCAATATGGCTACACCTTC.

The chain has TRBV4-2 and TRBJ1-3; D not certain. The CDR3 spans 15 residues. Trimming left V 1 base short and J 0 bases short, with 7 bases between. CDR1 and CDR2 from the germline V gene are LGHNA and YNFKEQ. CDR3 residues: CASSQVRDSGNTIYF. The CDR3 bases are TGTGCCAGCAGCCAAGTACGCGACTCTGGAAACACCATATATTTT.

The CDR3, as DNA: TGTGCCAGCTCCCCGGGACAGGGAGGGCTGGCTGAAGCTTTCTTT. The encoded protein is CASSPGQGGLAEAFF. V usage is TRBV18 and J usage is TRBJ1-1; 9 nucleotides align to TRBD1. Germline trimming cut 6 bases from V and 6 bases from J; bases unmatched to any gene: 11. Germline CDR1 reads KGHSH; CDR2 reads LQKENI. This CDR3 is built from 15 residues.

In this sample, this clone turned up once. The V gene is TRBV29-1, the J gene TRBJ2-7; D perhaps matches TRBD1 (6 bases). CDR3 length equals 13 residues. Trimming took 7 bases from V and 7 from J, leaving 20 bases between them. Germline lookup yields CDR1 SQVTM and CDR2 ANQGSEA. In DNA form, the CDR3 reads TGCAGCGCCCGGGACACTGGCTGGGGAGAGCAGTACTTC. It codes for CSARDTGWGEQYF.

The chain uses TRBV6-5 and TRBJ2-3; weak D call: TRBD2 (5 bases). Germline V gene data show CDR1 as MNHEY and CDR2 as SVGAGI. The CDR3 contains 11 residues. CDR3 sequence reads: CAIHSGDTQYF. CDR3 nucleotides: TGTGCGATTCATTCGGGGGATACGCAGTATTTT.

In DNA, the CDR3 is TGTGCCAGTAGTATACAAGCGGGCGTTGGTGAAGCTTTCTTT. The encoded protein is CASSIQAGVGEAFF. The chain carries TRBV19 and TRBJ1-1; D gene unclear. This CDR3 has 14 residues. Trimming left V 2 bases short and J 7 bases short, with 14 bases between. Germline CDR1 is LNHDA and CDR2 is SQIVND (reference sequence). The full variable domain, in which reference TRBV19 and TRBJ1-1 provide the parts outside the CDR3, is DGGITQSPKYLFRKEGQNVTLSCEQNLNHDAMYWYRQDPGQGLRLIYYSQIVNDFQKGDIAEGYSVSREKKESFPLTVTSAQKNPTAFYLCASSIQAGVGEAFFGQGTRLTVV.